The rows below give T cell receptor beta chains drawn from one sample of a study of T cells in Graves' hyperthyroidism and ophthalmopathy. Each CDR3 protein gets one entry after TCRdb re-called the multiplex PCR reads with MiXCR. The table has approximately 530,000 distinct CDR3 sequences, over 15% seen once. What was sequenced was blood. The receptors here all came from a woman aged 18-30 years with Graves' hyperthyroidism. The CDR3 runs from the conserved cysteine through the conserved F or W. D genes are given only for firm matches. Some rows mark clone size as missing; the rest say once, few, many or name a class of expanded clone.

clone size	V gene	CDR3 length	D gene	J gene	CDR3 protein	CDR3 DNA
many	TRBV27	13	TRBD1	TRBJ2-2	CATTTGGTGELFF	TGTGCCACCACGACAGGGGGCACCGGGGAGCTGTTTTTT
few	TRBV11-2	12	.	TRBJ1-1	CASSLGSGEAFF	TGTGCCAGCAGCTTAGGGTCGGGGGAAGCTTTCTTT
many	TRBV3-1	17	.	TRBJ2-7	CASSQGILWRTSYEQYF	TGTGCCAGCAGCCAAGGGATTCTCTGGCGGACCTCCTACGAGCAGTACTTC
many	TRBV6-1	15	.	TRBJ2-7	CASSETGGGSYEQYF	TGTGCCAGCAGTGAAACCGGGGGCGGTTCCTACGAGCAGTACTTC
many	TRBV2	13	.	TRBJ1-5	CASSEGRNQPQHF	TGTGCCAGCAGCGAAGGTCGCAATCAGCCCCAGCATTTT
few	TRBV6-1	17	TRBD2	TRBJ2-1	CTSSEWASGSGVNEQFF	TGTACCAGCAGTGAATGGGCTAGCGGGAGTGGTGTCAATGAGCAGTTCTTC
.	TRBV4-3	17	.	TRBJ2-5	CASSQDLGGAVQETQYF	TGCGCCAGCAGCCAAGATCTCGGGGGTGCTGTGCAAGAGACCCAGTACTTC
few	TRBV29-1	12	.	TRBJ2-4	CSVEARQNIQYF	TGCAGCGTTGAAGCCCGTCAAAACATTCAGTACTTC
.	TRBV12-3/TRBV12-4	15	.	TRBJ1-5	CASRSGAYSNQPQHF	TGTGCCAGCAGGTCCGGAGCGTATAGCAATCAGCCCCAGCATTTT
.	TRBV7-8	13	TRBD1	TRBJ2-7	CASSVDRGREQYF	TGTGCCAGCAGCGTCGACAGGGGTCGAGAGCAGTACTTC
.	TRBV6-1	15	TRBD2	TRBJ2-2	CASRLGRGYTGELFF	TGTGCCAGCAGACTCGGGAGGGGGTATACCGGGGAGCTGTTTTTT
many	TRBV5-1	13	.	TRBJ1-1	CASSLAGGAEAFF	TGTGCCAGCAGTTTGGCAGGAGGCGCTGAAGCTTTCTTT
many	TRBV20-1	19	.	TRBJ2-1	CSARDGSPFKGERYNEQFF	TGCAGTGCTAGAGATGGATCCCCCTTTAAGGGGGAGCGGTACAATGAGCAGTTCTTC
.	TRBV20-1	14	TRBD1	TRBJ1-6	CSAGGDREREPLHF	TGCAGTGCTGGGGGAGACAGGGAGAGGGAACCCCTCCACTTT
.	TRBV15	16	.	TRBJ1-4	CATSREVGLPGEKLFF	TGTGCCACCAGCAGAGAAGTTGGGCTGCCGGGCGAAAAACTGTTTTTT
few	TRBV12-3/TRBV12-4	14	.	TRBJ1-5	CASSREGGNQPQHF	TGTGCCAGCAGTCGAGAGGGGGGCAATCAGCCCCAGCATTTT
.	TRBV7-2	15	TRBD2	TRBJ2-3	CASSLGAGGSDTQYF	TGTGCCAGCAGCTTAGGCGCGGGAGGGAGTGATACGCAGTATTTT
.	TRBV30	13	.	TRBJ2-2	CARNKGGGGELFF	TGTGCCCGAAACAAGGGGGGAGGCGGGGAGCTGTTTTTT
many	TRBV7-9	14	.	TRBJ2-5	CASSQNGQQETQYF	TGTGCCAGCAGCCAAAACGGACAGCAAGAGACCCAGTACTTC
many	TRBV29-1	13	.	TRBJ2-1	CSVDWGSYNEQFF	TGCAGCGTTGACTGGGGCTCCTACAATGAGCAGTTCTTC
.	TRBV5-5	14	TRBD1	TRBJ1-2	CASNRDRDHYGYTF	TGTGCCAGCAACCGGGACAGGGACCACTATGGCTACACCTTC
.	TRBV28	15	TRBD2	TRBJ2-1	CASRPSGLAGGVQFF	TGTGCCAGCAGACCCTCGGGACTAGCAGGGGGTGTGCAGTTCTTC
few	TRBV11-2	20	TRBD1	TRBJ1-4	CASSSTIKTGGSSRDEKLFF	TGTGCCAGCAGCTCTACTATAAAGACAGGGGGCTCCTCGAGAGACGAAAAACTGTTTTTT
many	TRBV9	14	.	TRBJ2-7	CASSVGGTAYEQYF	TGTGCCAGCAGCGTAGGGGGGACCGCCTACGAGCAGTACTTC
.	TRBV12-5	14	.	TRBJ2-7	CASGLVAGTYEQYF	TGTGCTAGTGGTTTGGTTGCAGGGACCTACGAGCAGTACTTC
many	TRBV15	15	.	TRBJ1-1	CATSRDSGGNTEAFF	TGTGCCACCAGCAGAGATTCGGGGGGGAACACTGAAGCTTTCTTT
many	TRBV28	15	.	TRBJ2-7	CASSLLAGLYYEQYF	TGTGCCAGCAGTTTATTGGCAGGGCTCTACTACGAGCAGTACTTC
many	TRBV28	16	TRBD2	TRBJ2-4	CASSPGLAGRGNIQYF	TGTGCCAGCAGTCCGGGACTAGCGGGAAGGGGAAACATTCAGTACTTC
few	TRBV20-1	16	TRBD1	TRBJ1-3	CSARVTQGALGNTIYF	TGCAGTGCTAGAGTTACCCAGGGGGCGCTTGGAAACACCATATATTTT
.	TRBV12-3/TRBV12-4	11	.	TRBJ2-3	CASSRSNTQYF	TGTGCCAGCAGTCGCTCAAATACGCAGTATTTT
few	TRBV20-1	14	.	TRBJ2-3	CSARRSGTTDTQYF	TGCAGTGCTAGACGTAGCGGTACAACAGATACGCAGTATTTT
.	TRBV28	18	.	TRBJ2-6	CASNSVSSPSSGANVLTF	TGTGCCAGCAATTCAGTCTCCAGCCCCAGCTCTGGGGCCAACGTCCTGACTTTC
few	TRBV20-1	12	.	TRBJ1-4	CSADRINEKLFF	TGCAGTGCAGACAGGATTAATGAAAAACTGTTTTTT
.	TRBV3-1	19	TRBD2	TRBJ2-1	CASSPPIGTSGSSYNEQFF	TGTGCCAGCAGCCCACCCATCGGGACTAGCGGGAGCTCCTACAATGAGCAGTTCTTC
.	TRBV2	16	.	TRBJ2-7	CASSGTTGSERYEQYF	TGTGCCAGCAGTGGCACAACAGGGTCGGAGCGATACGAGCAGTACTTC
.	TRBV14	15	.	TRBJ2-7	CASSQGPSPSYEQYF	TGTGCCAGCAGCCAAGGACCGTCTCCTTCCTACGAGCAGTACTTC
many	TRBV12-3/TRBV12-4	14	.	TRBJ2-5	CASSYRGGQETQYF	TGTGCCAGCAGTTACAGGGGGGGACAAGAGACCCAGTACTTC
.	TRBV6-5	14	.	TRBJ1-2	CASSYAAANYGYTF	TGTGCCAGCAGTTACGCGGCGGCCAACTATGGCTACACCTTC